The 23 T cell receptor beta chains listed next were all sequenced from one sample in a study of blood T cells in healthy people across ages. With a J-beta primer mix and a sample-barcoded 5' primer, a second PCR ran roughly 6 to 12 cycles. TCRdb re-called the 5' RACE reads through MiXCR, storing one row per CDR3 protein. Of around 1,600,000 distinct CDR3 sequences detected, roughly 43% appear once; the ten largest clones hold around 4%. The source material was blood. These receptors were obtained from a young woman in good health.

This clonotype has just a few counts. CDR3 region: CSVESRGLETQYF. In nucleotides, the CDR3 is TGCAGCGTTGAGAGTCGGGGATTGGAGACCCAGTACTTC. The genes are TRBV29-1 and TRBJ2-5; D is perhaps TRBD2 (5 bases). Germline CDR1 SQVTM, CDR2 ANQGSEA. The V and J ends lost 3 bases and 5 bases respectively, with 13 bases between them. The CDR3 has 13 residues.

In DNA form, the CDR3 reads TGTGCCAGCAGCCCAAGGGCAGGAGAGACCCAGTTCTTC. Encoded protein: CASSPRAGETQFF. V usage is TRBV12-3 or TRBV12-4 and J usage is TRBJ2-1; D remains ambiguous. The CDR3 consists of 13 residues. The germline V and J ends were trimmed by 6 bases and 13 bases, with 19 bases remaining between them.

The chain has TRBV28 and TRBJ2-1; 8 bases align to TRBD2. J was trimmed by 9 bases and V by 8 bases; bases with no gene match: 15. The CDR3 runs to 15 residues. The germline gives CDR1 MDHEN, CDR2 SYDVKM. The CDR3 DNA is TGTGCCAGCCGCCCCGGACGAGCGGGAGTTAGTGAGCAGTTCTTC. Protein product: CASRPGRAGVSEQFF.

The V gene is TRBV12-3 or TRBV12-4, the J gene TRBJ2-2; D tentatively reads TRBD1 or TRBD2 (5 bases each). The V end was cut by 6 bases, the J end by 3 bases, with 17 bases between. The CDR3 runs 16 residues. For the CDR3, the DNA is TGTGCCAGCAGAACCTCGGGACGCACACACACCGGGGAGCTGTTTTTT. Translation: CASRTSGRTHTGELFF.

On this clonotype itself: This could be a read error, since a much larger clone is one nucleotide away. The chain couples TRBV4-3 to TRBJ2-1; D unclear. The germline CDR1 and CDR2 sequences are LGHNA and YSLEER. This CDR3 region has 16 residues. The V end lost 0 bases, the J end lost 0 bases, and 9 bases lay between the germline ends. CDR3 in amino acids: CASSQEGSNSYNEQFF. The CDR3 region has the DNA TGCGCCAGCAGCCAAGAAGGCAGTAACTCCTACAATGAGCAGTTCTTC.

The CDR3 bases are TGTGCCAGCAGCTTCGAAATGACGGTGGCGAACACTGAAGCTTTCTTT. It encodes CASSFEMTVANTEAFF. The genes are TRBV5-5 and TRBJ1-1; D remains ambiguous. This CDR3 spans 16 amino acids. CDR1 SGHKS and CDR2 YYEKEE come from the germline V gene (reference sequence). Trimming took 2 bases from V and 1 from J, leaving 15 bases between them. Looking up the rest from reference TRBV5-5 and TRBJ1-1 gives the full variable domain: DAGVTQSPTHLIKTRGQQVTLRCSPISGHKSVSWYQQVLGQGPQFIFQYYEKEERGRGNFPDRFSARQFPNYSSELNVNALLLGDSALYLCASSFEMTVANTEAFFGQGTRLTVV.

This clonotype turned up a few times. The rearrangement joins TRBV29-1 to TRBJ1-2; D is perhaps TRBD1 (5 bases). Trimming took off 7 bases at V and 7 bases at J, with 16 bases between the two ends. Germline V gene sequence: CDR1 SQVTM, CDR2 ANQGSEA. The CDR3 is made up of 12 amino acids. The CDR3 spells CSASGAESGYTF. The CDR3 nucleotides read TGCAGCGCCTCCGGGGCCGAAAGTGGCTACACCTTC.

Comment on this clonotype: Sequence at one end of the junction differs from germline and may be a read error. In DNA form, the CDR3 reads TGTGCCAACAGCCAAGATATAGGGGGTTCACCCCTCCACTTT. Translated: CANSQDIGGSPLHF. The chain links TRBV3-1 to TRBJ1-6; D is possibly TRBD1 (6 bases). Germline values: CDR1 LGHDT, CDR2 YNNKEL (reference sequence). The CDR3 is 14 amino acids.

This clonotype was counted a few times. This chain joins TRBV12-3 or TRBV12-4 and TRBJ1-6, with D perhaps TRBD1 (5 bases). Trimming cost V 6 bases and J 6 bases, with 15 bases left between them. The CDR3 totals 15 residues. In DNA, the CDR3 is TGTGCCAGCAGGGGCCAGGGCATTGTTAATTCACCCCTCCACTTT. Its protein is CASRGQGIVNSPLHF.

The chain links TRBV7-2 to TRBJ2-5; weak D call: TRBD2 (6 bases). The J call may be faulty, since TRBJ2-7 better matches the DNA end. Germline V gene sequence: CDR1 SGHTA, CDR2 FQGNSA. CDR3 length equals 15 residues. CDR3 sequence: CASSLVSKVGGEQYF. The CDR3, as DNA: TGTGCCAGCAGCTTAGTGTCTAAGGTGGGGGGCGAGCAGTACTTC.

The rearrangement uses TRBV7-9 and TRBJ2-2, with 10 bases matching TRBD2. Germline trimming cut 2 bases from V and 2 bases from J; bases unmatched to any gene: 2. Germline values: CDR1 SEHNR, CDR2 FQNEAQ (reference sequence). This CDR3 has 16 amino acids. The DNA of the CDR3 is TGTGCCAGCAGCTTATCTAGCGGGGGAAACACCGGGGAGCTGTTTTTT. Its translation: CASSLSSGGNTGELFF.

The chain recombines TRBV4-2 with TRBJ1-6; maybe TRBD1 (6 bases). CDR1 and CDR2 from the germline V gene are LGHNA and YNFKEQ. The CDR3 covers 15 residues. V lost 1 base to trimming and J lost 7 bases, with 11 bases between them. CDR3 residues: CASSQVSDSNSPLHF. The CDR3 bases are TGTGCCAGCAGCCAAGTGTCGGACAGCAATTCACCCCTCCACTTT.

The chain combines TRBV6-5 with TRBJ1-2; D is unclear. Trimming shortened V by 0 bases and J by 2 bases, and 10 bases separated the two germline ends. Germline CDR1 MNHEY, CDR2 SVGAGI. The CDR3 has 15 residues. CDR3: CASSYSAGSNYGYTF. CDR3 coding DNA: TGTGCCAGCAGTTACTCTGCGGGGTCCAACTATGGCTACACCTTC.

This chain joins TRBV7-9 and TRBJ2-7, with D perhaps assigned TRBD1 or TRBD2 (5 bases each). The CDR3 is 14 amino acids. Trimming pared 1 base from V and 4 bases from J, leaving 11 bases between. Germline CDR1 SEHNR, CDR2 FQNEAQ (reference sequence). The CDR3 is CASSLGGSVYEQYF. CDR3 nucleotide sequence: TGTGCCAGCAGCTTAGGGGGGAGCGTGTACGAGCAGTACTTC.

This clonotype was counted ten times or more. V usage is TRBV6-5 and J usage is TRBJ1-2; 10 bases align to TRBD1. With 4 bases clipped from V and 4 bases from J, the junction kept 3 bases outside the gene matches. The CDR3 is made up of 14 amino acids. Germline V lookup: CDR1 MNHEY, CDR2 SVGAGI. The chain's CDR3 is CASSLDRGAYGYTF. The CDR3 nucleotides are TGTGCCAGCAGTTTGGACAGGGGGGCCTATGGCTACACCTTC.

V and J are TRBV25-1 and TRBJ2-7, with TRBD2 identical over 11 bases. CDR1 is MGHDK, CDR2 SYGVNS, per germline. With 5 bases clipped from V and 7 bases from J, the junction kept 10 bases outside the gene matches. The CDR3 has 15 residues. The CDR3 loop is CASSNVAGGYEEQYF. CDR3 bases: TGTGCCAGCAGTAACGTAGCGGGAGGGTACGAAGAGCAGTACTTC.

The V call is TRBV29-1, the J call TRBJ2-7, with unresolved D. V was pared by 0 bases and J by 2 bases, with 8 bases between. From germline, CDR1 is SQVTM and CDR2 ANQGSEA. This CDR3 contains 13 residues. For the CDR3, the DNA is TGCAGCGTTGAAGATATGGGTACCTACGAGCAGTACTTC. Protein sequence: CSVEDMGTYEQYF.

This sequence joins TRBV20-1 and TRBJ2-3, with D perhaps TRBD1 or TRBD2 (5 bases each). CDR1 is DFQATT and CDR2 is SNEGSKA in the germline V gene (reference sequence). Deletions cut 1 base from V and 0 bases from J, with 8 bases between. The CDR3 spans 14 residues. CDR3 in DNA: TGCAGTGCTAGAGTCCGGGACAGCACAGATACGCAGTATTTT. Encoded protein: CSARVRDSTDTQYF.

Here the CDR3 reads CASSLLAIGNEQYF. CDR3 DNA sequence: TGTGCCAGCAGCTTACTAGCGATTGGTAATGAGCAGTACTTC. This chain links TRBV12-3 or TRBV12-4 with TRBJ2-5; 7 bases match TRBD2. The CDR3 extends over 14 amino acids. V lost 6 bases, J lost 11 bases, and 15 bases stayed unmatched.

This clonotype was found a few times. The gene calls are TRBV3-1 and TRBJ2-1; a weak D match, TRBD2 (5 bases). The end of the DNA fits TRBJ2-7 better, so the J call may be wrong. The CDR3 sequence is 20 residues long. Germline CDR1 and CDR2: LGHDT and YNNKEL (reference sequence). Written as DNA, the CDR3 is TGTGCCAGCAGCCCTCCCCCCGATCCCGGGGAGATTTTCTCCTACAATGAGCAGTACTTC. This sequence encodes CASSPPPDPGEIFSYNEQYF.

The rearrangement uses TRBV30 and TRBJ2-7; TRBD1 aligns across 10 bases. The CDR3 sequence is 14 residues long. V shed 5 bases and J 4 bases; nucleotides not matched to a gene: 8. In germline, CDR1 is GTSNPN, CDR2 SVGIG (reference sequence). The DNA of the CDR3 is TGTGCCTGGGAGAAGGGACAGGGGAGGTACGAGCAGTACTTC. Translated, it gives CAWEKGQGRYEQYF. The variable domain in full, with the rest retrieved from reference TRBV30 and TRBJ2-7, is SQTIHQWPATLVQPVGSPLSLECTVEGTSNPNLYWYRQAAGRGLQLLFYSVGIGQISSEVPQNLSASRPQDRQFILSSKKLLLSDSGFYLCAWEKGQGRYEQYFGPGTRLTVT.

The chain carries TRBV14 and TRBJ2-7, with unresolved D. Germline V gives CDR1 SGHDN, CDR2 FVKESK. This CDR3 is 12 amino acids long. Trimming removed 1 base from V and 7 bases from J, with 8 bases in between. In DNA, the CDR3 is TGTGCCAGCAGCCAAGTGAGGATTGAGCAGTACTTC. Translation gives CASSQVRIEQYF.

The table lists this clonotype with a few counts. The CDR3 sequence is CASSQDRQEIHEQFF. The DNA of the CDR3 is TGTGCCAGCAGCCAAGATCGGCAGGAGATCCATGAGCAGTTCTTC. The V gene is TRBV3-1, the J gene TRBJ2-1; D unclear. V was pared by 0 bases and J by 8 bases, with 14 bases between. There are 15 residues in the CDR3. Per germline, CDR1 LGHDT and CDR2 YNNKEL (reference sequence).